A single TCR beta chain is shown here with its context. This sample is drawn from a study of blood T cell repertoires in COVID-19. Study as a whole: Samples taken during acute and convalescent COVID-19 were collected in the United States, Italy and Spain. Sources were T cells, B-cell-depleted T cells, or PBMCs; the material itself was cDNA or gDNA.

Per the original data handling: The assay estimated nucleated cells by amplifying reference gene primers. Using immunoSEQ multiplex PCR, the repertoire was profiled, and TCRdb retains in-frame clones only, with some absent. Clone size and V and J calls were adopted from that table, with D and trimming inferred from the DNA. This table has 200,000 or so clones, about nine tenths appearing once. Germline CDR1 is SGHRS and CDR2 is YFSETQ. V was trimmed by 3 bases and J by 2 bases, leaving 3 bases between them. This CDR3 is built from 11 residues. The gene calls are TRBV5-1 and TRBJ2-7; D gene unclear. Sequencing was performed on peripheral blood. The TCR was taken from a man aged 50 to 60 with acute or convalescent COVID-19. The CDR3 coding sequence is TGCGCCAGCAGCTCTACCTACGAGCAGTACTTC. It is translated as CASSSTYEQYF.